Each of the 3 T cell receptor beta chains below was sequenced from the same sample in a study of regulatory T cells in long-lasting Graves disease. The sample's time point: newly diagnosed GD, antithyroid drugs for less than 3 months. With RNA extracted from PBMCs as input, the TCR library was made. Construction of the TCR beta libraries employed iRepertoire HTBI primers in conjunction with Arm-PCR of CDR3 regions. TCRdb independently ran MiXCR on the multiplex PCR reads; one entry per CDR3 protein. The sample has a few hundred thousand distinct CDR3 sequences; approximately 13% are singletons. The sample was also linked to a second study, of T cells in Graves' hyperthyroidism and ophthalmopathy.

The starting material was peripheral blood mononuclear cells (PBMCs), obtained at new diagnosis, from a patient treated with antithyroid drugs. The receptors stem from a man in his thirties or forties with Graves disease.

This clonotype was detected a few times. V and J are TRBV19 and TRBJ1-5; D ambiguous. CDR3 length: 12 amino acids. V was pared by 7 bases and J by 3 bases, with 7 bases between. CDR1 and CDR2 from the germline V gene are LNHDA and SQIVND (reference sequence). The CDR3 DNA sequence: TGTGCCAGTAAAAGTTACAATCAGCCCCAGCATTTT. This translates into CASKSYNQPQHF.

This clonotype was recorded at least ten times. This rearrangement joins TRBV2 to TRBJ1-6, with D possibly TRBD1 on 5 matching bases. This CDR3 has 18 residues. Germline CDR1 SNHLY, CDR2 FYNNEI. Trimming pared 6 bases from V and 8 bases from J, leaving 26 bases between. The CDR3 DNA reads TGTGCCAGCAGATTTTCGGTTTGGGGCGCTGCGGTGGATTCACCCCTCCACTTT. This translates into CASRFSVWGAAVDSPLHF. Combining the CDR3 with reference TRBV2 and TRBJ1-6 gives the whole variable domain EPEVTQTPSHQVTQMGQEVILRCVPISNHLYFYWYRQILGQKVEFLVSFYNNEISEKSEIFDDQFSVERPDGSNFTLKIRSTKLEDSAMYFCASRFSVWGAAVDSPLHFGNGTRLTVT.

This chain joins TRBV5-6 and TRBJ1-5; 7 bases fit TRBD1. The germline gives CDR1 SGHDT, CDR2 YYEEEE. This CDR3 region has 15 residues. The V gene end was trimmed by 1 base and the J gene end by 1 base; junction bases not matched to a gene: 2. DNA of the CDR3: TGTGCCAGCAGCTTGAACAGGGGCAGCAATCAGCCCCAGCATTTT. Encoded protein: CASSLNRGSNQPQHF.